This passage covers 30 T cell receptor beta chains from one sample sequenced in a study of cytomegalovirus exposure and HLA in healthy donors. It was with 60 Vbeta and 13 Jbeta primers that the PCR ran. Measured with immunoSEQ multiplex PCR; TCRdb has only the in-frame clones, and not every one. This sample has approximately 190,000 clones; 82% occur once, and the top ten carry about 0.094%. Sequencing was carried out using PBMCs. Receptors were obtained from a boy younger than 10 in good health and CMV-seronegative.

This clone was detected only once. This rearrangement joins TRBV11-2 to TRBJ2-7; 9 bases agree with TRBD1. V lost 5 bases to trimming and J lost 3 bases; unmatched junction nucleotides: 11. CDR1 is SGHAT, CDR2 FQNNGV, per germline. The CDR3 has 16 residues. CDR3 sequence reads: CASSAAGTGSRYEQYF. The CDR3 region has the DNA TGTGCCAGCAGCGCCGCCGGGACAGGGAGCCGCTACGAGCAGTACTTC.

The chain has TRBV30 and TRBJ2-1; D is unclear. The V end was cut by 0 bases, the J end by 6 bases, with 6 bases between. Germline V CDR1 and CDR2: GTSNPN, SVGIG (reference sequence). The CDR3 sequence is 12 residues long. The CDR3 bases are TGTGCCTGGAGTGTCCCGGGCAATGAGCAGTTCTTC. Amino acids: CAWSVPGNEQFF.

The rearrangement uses TRBV10-3 and TRBJ2-7; the match to TRBD2 covers 7 bases. This CDR3 region has 17 residues. Trimming removed 4 bases from V and 0 bases from J; junction bases left unmatched: 12. CDR1 is ENHRY, CDR2 SYGVKD, per germline. The CDR3: CAISGSGLAVTSYEQYF. The CDR3 nucleotides read TGTGCCATCAGTGGAAGCGGTCTAGCGGTAACCTCCTACGAGCAGTACTTC.

This clone came up a few times. The V and J genes are TRBV5-5 and TRBJ2-7; maybe TRBD1 (6 bases). The V gene lost 3 bases and the J gene lost 1 base, with 8 bases spanning the gap. Germline CDR1 SGHKS, CDR2 YYEKEE (reference sequence). CDR3 size: 13 residues. Here the CDR3 reads CASSWDMSYEQYF. For the CDR3, the DNA is TGTGCCAGCAGCTGGGACATGTCCTACGAGCAGTACTTC.

The chain combines TRBV5-1 with TRBJ1-1; 7 nucleotides match TRBD1. The CDR3 has 15 residues. Germline CDR1 is SGHRS and CDR2 is YFSETQ. J gave up 6 bases and V 4 bases, and 12 bases lay outside the gene matches. The CDR3 sequence is CASSPETGLAAEAFF. The CDR3 nucleotides read TGCGCCAGCAGCCCCGAGACAGGGTTGGCCGCTGAAGCTTTCTTT.

The chain carries TRBV5-1 and TRBJ2-5; unclear D gene. CDR1 is SGHRS and CDR2 is YFSETQ in the germline V gene. V was pared by 1 base and J by 0 bases, with 16 bases between. The CDR3 is 17 residues long. The DNA for the CDR3 is TGCGCCAGCAGCTTGAGGCCCAGGATGTACGACCAAGAGACCCAGTACTTC. Protein: CASSLRPRMYDQETQYF.

The chain is built from TRBV4-3 and TRBJ2-2; D might be TRBD1 (6 bases). V lost 3 bases, J lost 2 bases, and 16 bases lay in between. The germline CDR1 and CDR2 sequences are LGHNA and YSLEER. There are 17 residues in the CDR3. DNA for the CDR3: TGCGCCAGCAGCCACCCACGGGGACACGTTAACACCGGGGAGCTGTTTTTT. It is translated as CASSHPRGHVNTGELFF.

The chain employs TRBV5-1 and TRBJ1-1; a weak D match, TRBD1 (6 bases). CDR3 length: 16 amino acids. CDR1 is SGHRS, CDR2 YFSETQ, per germline. The V end lost 4 bases, the J end lost 1 base, and 17 bases lay between the germline ends. For the CDR3, the DNA is TGCGCCAGCAGCCTACGTCCAAGGGGGGGGAACACTGAAGCTTTCTTT. This codes for CASSLRPRGGNTEAFF.

The V gene is TRBV9, the J gene TRBJ2-3; D might be TRBD1 (6 bases). V dropped 4 bases and J dropped 0 bases, with 12 bases sitting between them. CDR1 and CDR2 (germline): SGDLS, YYNGEE. The CDR3 consists of 15 residues. As DNA, the CDR3 is TGTGCCAGCAGCCTCAGGGGCTCTAGCACAGATACGCAGTATTTT. Protein product: CASSLRGSSTDTQYF.

The chain links TRBV7-2 to TRBJ2-3; D call uncertain. CDR3 length equals 12 residues. In germline, CDR1 is SGHTA, CDR2 FQGNSA. Trimming left V 5 bases short and J 4 bases short, with 7 bases between. In nucleotides, the CDR3 is TGTGCCAGCAGCCCTTCGGCAGATACGCAGTATTTT. Translating gives CASSPSADTQYF.

This clone was observed a handful of times. V usage is TRBV5-4 and J usage is TRBJ1-1; 7 nucleotides align to TRBD1. V gave up 0 bases and J gave up 1 base; unmatched junction bases: 0. Germline assignment: CDR1 SGHNT and CDR2 YYREEE (reference sequence). The CDR3 spans 14 residues. The CDR3 coding sequence is TGTGCCAGCAGCTTGGACAGGGGGAACACTGAAGCTTTCTTT. Its translation is CASSLDRGNTEAFF.

This clone was counted between two and nine times. The J gene is TRBJ1-2, the V gene TRBV19; tentative D call: TRBD1 (6 bases). This CDR3 contains 15 residues. The germline gives CDR1 LNHDA, CDR2 SQIVND (reference sequence). Trimming pared 4 bases from V and 4 bases from J, leaving 16 bases between. CDR3 amino acids: CASSTNLTGFYGYTF. Written as DNA, the CDR3 is TGTGCCAGTAGTACCAATTTAACAGGGTTCTATGGCTACACCTTC.

In this sample, this clone turned up once. V and J are TRBV6-5 and TRBJ2-1; TRBD1 is a possible D gene (5 bases). This CDR3 is built from 15 residues. Trimming removed 0 bases at V and 5 bases at J, with 11 bases between. Germline V gene data show CDR1 as MNHEY and CDR2 as SVGAGI. The CDR3 sequence: CASSYSVRQHNEQFF. CDR3 nucleotide sequence: TGTGCCAGCAGTTACTCTGTGAGACAGCACAATGAGCAGTTCTTC.

This chain links TRBV9 with TRBJ1-6; TRBD1 matches 7 bases. The CDR3 extends over 16 amino acids. Germline values: CDR1 SGDLS, CDR2 YYNGEE. V lost 4 bases and J lost 0; bases outside the gene matches: 4. CDR3 DNA: TGTGCCAGCAGCCCCCGGGACAGCTCCTATAATTCACCCCTCCACTTT. This encodes CASSPRDSSYNSPLHF.

The gene calls are TRBV7-6 and TRBJ2-5; weak D call: TRBD1 (5 bases). The CDR3 sequence is 15 residues long. The germline CDR1 and CDR2 sequences are SGHVS and FNYEAQ. The V end was cut by 3 bases, the J end by 1 base, with 12 bases between. As DNA, the CDR3 is TGTGCCAGCAGCTTTGCTGACAGCTTCCAAGAGACCCAGTACTTC. Residues: CASSFADSFQETQYF.

V gene TRBV4-1 combines with J gene TRBJ2-2, with 8 bases that match TRBD2. The V gene end was trimmed by 4 bases and the J gene end by 4 bases; junction bases not matched to a gene: 17. The CDR3 has 19 amino acids. Germline-derived CDR1 and CDR2 are MGHRA and YSYEKL. The CDR3 loop is CASSRVPLFGGAGTGELFF. In DNA, the CDR3 is TGCGCCAGCAGCCGAGTTCCCCTATTCGGGGGGGCTGGCACCGGGGAGCTGTTTTTT.

This rearrangement joins TRBV6-5 to TRBJ1-2; D not resolved. Between the trimmed V and J ends, which lost 2 bases and 4 bases, there was a span of 11 bases. The CDR3 is made up of 14 amino acids. The germline V gene encodes CDR1 MNHEY and CDR2 SVGAGI. The CDR3 sequence is CASSYGEGSYGYTF. CDR3 in DNA: TGTGCCAGCAGTTACGGGGAGGGCTCCTATGGCTACACCTTC.

This chain links TRBV18 with TRBJ1-1; TRBD1 matches 8 bases. The germline V gene has CDR1 KGHSH and CDR2 LQKENI. V trimming: 6 bases; J trimming: 0 bases; junction bases outside the gene matches: 9. The CDR3 sequence is 16 residues long. The CDR3, as DNA: TGTGCCAGCTCCATGAACAGGGGGACTATGAACACTGAAGCTTTCTTT. This encodes CASSMNRGTMNTEAFF.

The chain uses TRBV4-2 and TRBJ1-6, with 12 positions matching TRBD1. V lost 3 bases and J lost 6; bases outside the gene matches: 18. CDR3 length: 21 amino acids. Germline-derived CDR1 and CDR2 are LGHNA and YNFKEQ. CDR3 protein: CASSHRLKGQGARRGNSPLHF. The CDR3, as DNA: TGTGCCAGCAGCCACCGCCTGAAGGGACAGGGGGCGCGTAGAGGTAATTCACCCCTCCACTTT.

The chain combines TRBV2 with TRBJ2-5, with 11 bases matching TRBD1. This CDR3 comprises 12 residues. Germline lookup yields CDR1 SNHLY and CDR2 FYNNEI. V shed 10 bases, J shed 5 bases, and the junction held 3 bases outside the gene matches. The CDR3 here is CAMGQGDETQYF. CDR3 nucleotide sequence: TGTGCCATGGGACAGGGGGACGAGACCCAGTACTTC. Drawing the rest from reference TRBV2 and TRBJ2-5, the complete variable domain is EPEVTQTPSHQVTQMGQEVILRCVPISNHLYFYWYRQILGQKVEFLVSFYNNEISEKSEIFDDQFSVERPDGSNFTLKIRSTKLEDSAMYFCAMGQGDETQYFGPGTRLLVL.

This chain connects TRBV18 to TRBJ2-7, with D maybe TRBD2 (6 bases). V lost 3 bases, J lost 5 bases, and 14 bases lay in between. The CDR3 contains 14 residues. CDR1 and CDR2 (germline): KGHSH, LQKENI. The CDR3 coding sequence is TGTGCCAGCTCACCCCGGAGGGACCCACACGAGCAGTACTTC. This codes for CASSPRRDPHEQYF.

V gene TRBV5-4 combines with J gene TRBJ2-3; 9 bases agree with TRBD2. The CDR3 totals 14 residues. Germline CDR1 SGHNT, CDR2 YYREEE (reference sequence). J was trimmed by 6 bases and V by 4 bases; bases with no gene match: 6. In DNA form, the CDR3 reads TGTGCCAGCAGCAGGGGCGGGGGGGCGGATACGCAGTATTTT. Residues: CASSRGGGADTQYF.

The genes are TRBV5-1 and TRBJ2-1; D is uncertain. The CDR3 has 17 amino acids. Looked up from germline, CDR1 is SGHRS and CDR2 is YFSETQ. Trimming pared 4 bases from V and 0 bases from J, leaving 17 bases between. The CDR3 spells CASSGARPLSSYNEQFF. CDR3 in DNA: TGCGCCAGCAGCGGAGCTCGTCCCTTAAGCTCCTACAATGAGCAGTTCTTC.

This clone was recorded only once. The gene calls are TRBV7-3 and TRBJ2-2; D is unclear. Germline loops: CDR1 SGHTA, CDR2 FQGTGA. V was clipped by 4 bases and J by 2 bases, with 5 bases between them. CDR3 length: 13 residues. The chain's CDR3 is CASSYYNTGELFF. The DNA of the CDR3 is TGTGCCAGCAGCTACTATAACACCGGGGAGCTGTTTTTT. Full variable domain (remainder filled in from reference TRBV7-3 and TRBJ2-2): GAGVSQTPSNKVTEKGKYVELRCDPISGHTALYWYRQSLGQGPEFLIYFQGTGAADDSGLPNDRFFAVRPEGSVSTLKIQRTERGDSAVYLCASSYYNTGELFFGEGSRLTVL.

This clone was counted between two and nine times. The J gene is TRBJ1-1, the V gene TRBV5-4; D is perhaps TRBD1 (6 bases). CDR1 and CDR2 (germline): SGHNT, YYREEE (reference sequence). Between the trimmed V and J ends, which lost 0 bases and 9 bases, there was a span of 12 bases. The CDR3 extends over 13 amino acids. The CDR3 here is CASSLDDRLKAFF. The CDR3 DNA sequence: TGTGCCAGCAGCTTGGATGACAGGTTAAAAGCTTTCTTT.

A few counts support this clone. The chain is built from TRBV4-1 and TRBJ1-1; TRBD1 might be the D (6 bases). This CDR3 comprises 14 residues. Germline CDR1 is MGHRA and CDR2 is YSYEKL. Trimming stripped 2 bases from V and 0 bases from J, with 7 bases between. The CDR3 protein is CASSQRGMNTEAFF. The CDR3, as DNA: TGCGCCAGCAGCCAAAGGGGGATGAACACTGAAGCTTTCTTT.

The chain links TRBV6-5 to TRBJ2-5; TRBD1 aligns across 8 bases. CDR3 length equals 14 residues. Germline V gives CDR1 MNHEY, CDR2 SVGAGI. After removal of 4 bases from V and 3 bases from J, the junction contained 4 bases not matched to a gene. CDR3 in DNA: TGTGCCAGCAGTTCCCAGGGGGCGGAAGAGACCCAGTACTTC. Protein product: CASSSQGAEETQYF.

This chain joins TRBV7-2 and TRBJ2-2; 11 bases map to TRBD2. Unmatched junction bases numbered 9, after V lost 5 bases and J lost 4 bases. The CDR3 runs 17 residues. Germline V gene sequence: CDR1 SGHTA, CDR2 FQGNSA. Written as DNA, the CDR3 is TGTGCCAGCAGCCAAAGTAGCGGGGGGGCCCGCACCGGGGAGCTGTTTTTT. This encodes CASSQSSGGARTGELFF.

J is TRBJ1-2 and V is TRBV7-3; D is undetermined. The CDR3 covers 14 residues. Looked up from germline, CDR1 is SGHTA and CDR2 is FQGTGA. Trimming took 3 bases from V and 5 from J, leaving 13 bases between them. CDR3: CASSFGSENYGYTF. CDR3 nucleotides: TGTGCCAGCAGCTTTGGGTCGGAGAATTATGGCTACACCTTC.

The chain recombines TRBV10-3 with TRBJ2-5; no reliable D call. The J call may not be correct, given that the DNA end is closer to TRBJ2-7. The CDR3 is 14 residues long. The germline CDR1 and CDR2 sequences are ENHRY and SYGVKD. The CDR3 here is CAISDGRGDYEQYF. Here the CDR3 DNA reads TGTGCCATCAGTGACGGTCGAGGTGACTACGAGCAGTACTTC.